This TCR beta chain was sequenced for a study of healthy donors' naive CD4 and CD8 T cells. Each TCR library used about 500 ng of total RNA and a linear amplification protocol. In TCRdb, the reads were re-called with MiXCR into one record per CDR3 protein. The table has roughly 200,000 distinct CDR3 sequences, 65% to 80% seen once. Broader study findings: Positive CDR3 charge linked to CD4+ cells, negative to CD8+ cells. A reported CD4+/CD8+ bias affected most V and J genes in naive cells.

CD4+CD8-CD45RO-CD45RA+ cells were naive CD4+; CD8+CD4-CD45RA+CD27bright cells were naive CD8+. On this clonotype: No antigen is known for it.

The clonotype originates from a pool of human donors in good health; the sample pools cells from several healthy donors. Sequenced sample: naive CD4+ and CD8+ T cells sorted from blood, pooled from several donors.

The CDR3 nucleotides are TGCGCCAGCAGCCTCTTGACAGGGCGGAACACTGAAGCTTTCTTT. Residues: CASSLLTGRNTEAFF. The chain couples TRBV4-1 to TRBJ1-1; 7 nucleotides match TRBD1. CDR1 MGHRA and CDR2 YSYEKL come from the germline V gene. Trimming took 4 bases from V and 1 from J; bases not matched to a gene: 6. The CDR3 spans 15 residues.